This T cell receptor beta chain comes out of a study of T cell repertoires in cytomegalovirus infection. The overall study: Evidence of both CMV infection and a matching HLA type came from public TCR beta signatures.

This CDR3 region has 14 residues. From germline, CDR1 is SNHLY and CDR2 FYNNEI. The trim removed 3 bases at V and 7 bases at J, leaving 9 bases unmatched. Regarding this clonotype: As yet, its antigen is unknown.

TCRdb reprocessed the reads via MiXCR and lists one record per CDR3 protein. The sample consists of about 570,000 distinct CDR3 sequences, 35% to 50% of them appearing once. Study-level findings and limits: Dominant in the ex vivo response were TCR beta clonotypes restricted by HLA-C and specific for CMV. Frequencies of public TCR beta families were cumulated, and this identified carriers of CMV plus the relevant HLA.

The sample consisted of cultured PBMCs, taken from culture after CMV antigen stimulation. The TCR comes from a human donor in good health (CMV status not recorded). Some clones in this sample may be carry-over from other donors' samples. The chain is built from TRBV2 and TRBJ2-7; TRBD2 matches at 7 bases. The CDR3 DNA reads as TGTGCCAGCAGTGAGTTTAGCGGGCCGTTGGAGCAGTACTTC. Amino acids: CASSEFSGPLEQYF.